A selection of T cell receptor beta chains follows, all from one sample in a study of patients and donors after allogeneic stem cell transplantation. MiXCR, applied by TCRdb to the RT-PCR reads, yields one record per CDR3 protein. The sample holds over 65,000 distinct CDR3 sequences; more than 25% are singletons and the top ten take less than 30%. Sequencing used blood, either unsorted or a sorted T cell fraction (not recorded which). The receptors stem from a human donor who was either an allogeneic HSCT recipient or a stem cell or donor lymphocyte infusion donor (not recorded which). It is not recorded whose cells these are; they may come from a transplant donor. CDR3s include the opening cysteine and the closing phenylalanine or tryptophan. D genes are given only for firm matches. Size is omitted from some rows. Given values are once, few, many or a class for expanded clones.

d_gene,abundance,v_gene,j_gene,CDR3aa,CDR3nt
.,few,TRBV11-2,TRBJ2-2,CASSPRDTVANTGELFF,TGTGCCAGCAGCCCCCGGGACACCGTTGCGAACACCGGGGAGCTGTTTTTT
TRBD1,few,TRBV19,TRBJ1-1,CASRDRVFSEAFF,TGTGCCAGTAGGGACAGGGTATTCTCTGAAGCTTTCTTT
.,.,TRBV7-9,TRBJ1-4,CASSPDLYGKLFF,TGTGCCAGCAGCCCCGACCTCTATGGAAAACTGTTTTTT
TRBD1,.,TRBV5-1,TRBJ2-1,CASSLAWDRGIDEQFF,TGCGCCAGCAGCTTGGCTTGGGACAGGGGGATCGATGAGCAGTTCTTC
.,few,TRBV3-1,TRBJ1-2,CASSQGSQSYGYTF,TGTGCCAGCAGCCAGGGTTCGCAATCCTATGGCTACACCTTC
.,.,TRBV20-1,TRBJ2-5,CSAMGSSETQYF,TGCAGTGCTATGGGTAGCTCGGAGACCCAGTACTTC
TRBD1,.,TRBV6-6,TRBJ2-7,CASSFGTGFSYEQYF,TGTGCCAGCAGTTTCGGGACAGGGTTCTCCTACGAGCAGTACTTC
.,.,TRBV2,TRBJ2-7,CASSVTGWSYEQYF,TGTGCCAGCAGTGTTACAGGGTGGTCGTACGAGCAGTACTTC
TRBD2,.,TRBV20-1,TRBJ2-1,CSATAAGGGTASYNEQFF,TGCAGTGCTACGGCCGCGGGGGGCGGAACAGCCTCCTACAATGAGCAGTTCTTC
.,few,TRBV7-9,TRBJ1-6,CASSTNSPLHF,TGTGCCAGCAGCACTAATTCACCCCTCCACTTT
TRBD1,few,TRBV20-1,TRBJ1-1,CSARDPGQGSTEAFF,TGCAGTGCTAGAGATCCGGGACAGGGAAGCACTGAAGCTTTCTTT
.,.,TRBV19,TRBJ1-1,CASSRVGAQATEAFF,TGTGCCAGTAGTAGGGTGGGAGCCCAAGCAACTGAAGCTTTCTTT
.,few,TRBV15,TRBJ2-3,CATSRDLWADTQYF,TGTGCCACCAGCAGAGATCTTTGGGCAGATACGCAGTATTTT
.,.,TRBV15,TRBJ1-5,CATSRDLWAGNSNQPQHF,TGTGCCACCAGCAGAGATCTTTGGGCAGGGAATAGCAATCAGCCCCAGCATTTT
.,few,TRBV29-1,TRBJ1-2,CSVERGENGYTF,TGCAGCGTTGAGAGGGGCGAAAATGGCTACACCTTC
TRBD1,many,TRBV5-6,TRBJ2-3,CASSVQGATDTQYF,TGTGCCAGCAGCGTACAGGGGGCCACAGATACGCAGTATTTT
.,.,TRBV29-1,TRBJ2-7,CSVEDLPGPLPTWCEQYF,TGCAGCGTTGAAGATCTTCCCGGGCCTTTGCCAACGTGGTGCGAGCAGTACTTC
.,.,TRBV20-1,TRBJ1-3,CSATDRTGNTIYF,TGCAGTGCTACCGACAGGACGGGAAACACCATATATTTT
.,few,TRBV5-1,TRBJ2-6,CASSAGGTRRRANVLTF,TGCGCCAGCAGTGCAGGGGGGACTCGGCGGAGGGCCAACGTCCTGACTTTC
.,few,TRBV5-1,TRBJ2-1,CASSVGLSNEQFF,TGCGCCAGCAGCGTAGGACTGTCCAATGAGCAGTTCTTC
.,.,TRBV12-5,TRBJ1-5,CASGLVLGGSNQPQHF,TGTGCTAGTGGTTTGGTACTGGGGGGTAGCAATCAGCCCCAGCATTTT
TRBD2,few,TRBV7-3,TRBJ2-3,CASSTWTSGRGRDTQYF,TGTGCCAGCAGCACTTGGACTAGCGGGAGAGGAAGAGATACGCAGTATTTT
.,.,TRBV6-5,TRBJ1-5,CASSPATGSNQPQHF,TGTGCCAGCAGTCCAGCTACAGGAAGCAATCAGCCCCAGCATTTT
.,.,TRBV29-1,TRBJ2-7,CSVGPQGGEQYF,TGCAGCGTCGGGCCTCAAGGAGGCGAGCAGTACTTC
TRBD1,.,TRBV5-1,TRBJ1-1,CASSLVQGASEAFF,TGCGCCAGCAGCTTGGTGCAGGGGGCGTCTGAAGCTTTCTTT
TRBD2,.,TRBV20-1,TRBJ2-7,CSAIPLAGGTHEQYF,TGCAGTGCTATACCGCTAGCGGGGGGAACCCACGAGCAGTACTTC
.,.,TRBV3-1,TRBJ1-2,CASSRPGGYGYTF,TGTGCCAGCAGCCGCCCCGGGGGCTATGGCTACACCTTC
TRBD1,many,TRBV11-2,TRBJ1-1,CASSPRDREAFF,TGTGCCAGCAGCCCTCGGGACAGAGAAGCTTTCTTT
.,once,TRBV20-1,TRBJ2-7,CSARGPSYEQYF,TGCAGTGCTAGAGGCCCCTCCTACGAGCAGTACTTC
.,many,TRBV18,TRBJ1-3,CASSPGPSGNTIYF,TGTGCCAGCTCACCGGGACCCTCTGGAAACACCATATATTTT